These T cell receptor beta chains were read from a single sample in a study of T-cell memory formation after mild COVID-19. A single record per CDR3 protein comes from TCRdb applying MiXCR to the 5' RACE reads. The sample includes approximately 290,000 distinct CDR3 sequences, roughly 8.2% of them seen just once. The sample taken for sequencing was PBMCs or a T cell subset sorted from them (not recorded which). The receptors stem from a man younger than 35 who had mild COVID-19 (a few samples of this study predate the infection). Cell type and time point are not known. CDR3s include the opening cysteine and the closing phenylalanine or tryptophan. The order of the fields is CDR3 protein, CDR3 DNA, D gene, V gene, J gene, clone size. A D gene is named only where the DNA matches it firmly. Size is stated for part of the rows, as once, few or many counts, or as a class when the clone is expanded.

cdr3_aa: CASTKGGYKLGGPQHF
cdr3_nt: TGTGCCAGCACCAAGGGAGGGTACAAACTCGGCGGGCCCCAGCATTTT
d_call: NA
v_call: TRBV6-6
j_call: TRBJ1-5
clone_size: few

cdr3_aa: CASSFHLGDTDTQYF
cdr3_nt: TGTGCCAGCAGCTTCCATTTAGGTGATACAGATACGCAGTATTTT
d_call: NA
v_call: TRBV7-9
j_call: TRBJ2-3
clone_size: few

cdr3_aa: CASSGDRGIGKLFF
cdr3_nt: TGTGCCAGCAGCGGCGACAGGGGAATTGGGAAACTGTTTTTT
d_call: TRBD1
v_call: TRBV6-5
j_call: TRBJ1-4
clone_size: few

cdr3_aa: CASSLVGFGGETQYF
cdr3_nt: TGTGCCAGCAGCTTAGTCGGTTTTGGGGGAGAGACCCAGTACTTC
d_call: NA
v_call: TRBV7-2
j_call: TRBJ2-5
clone_size: NA

cdr3_aa: CASSKTPGGETQYF
cdr3_nt: TGCGCCAGCAGCAAGACCCCAGGGGGAGAGACCCAGTACTTC
d_call: TRBD1
v_call: TRBV5-1
j_call: TRBJ2-5
clone_size: many

cdr3_aa: CASSPNAGNTIYF
cdr3_nt: TGTGCCAGCAGCCCCAATGCTGGAAACACCATATATTTT
d_call: NA
v_call: TRBV7-2
j_call: TRBJ1-3
clone_size: few

cdr3_aa: CASSLTERGPDTQYF
cdr3_nt: TGTGCCAGCAGCCTCACGGAGCGTGGGCCAGATACGCAGTATTTT
d_call: NA
v_call: TRBV3-1
j_call: TRBJ2-3
clone_size: few

cdr3_aa: CASSVFSSNTGELFF
cdr3_nt: TGTGCCAGCAGCGTATTCTCATCCAACACCGGGGAGCTGTTTTTT
d_call: NA
v_call: TRBV9
j_call: TRBJ2-2
clone_size: few

cdr3_aa: CASTLQGVTGELFF
cdr3_nt: TGTGCCAGCACCCTCCAAGGGGTCACCGGGGAGCTGTTTTTT
d_call: NA
v_call: TRBV6-1
j_call: TRBJ2-2
clone_size: few

cdr3_aa: CASSRELYSNQPQHF
cdr3_nt: TGTGCCAGCAGTCGGGAACTATATAGCAATCAGCCCCAGCATTTT
d_call: NA
v_call: TRBV7-2
j_call: TRBJ1-5
clone_size: NA